The count of the clone carrying this TCR beta chain is one. Germline values: CDR1 DFQATT, CDR2 SNEGSKA (reference sequence). There are 15 residues in the CDR3. Trimming at V came to 5 bases and at J to 7 bases, leaving 14 bases not matched to a gene. This sample was taken from a study of blood T cells in healthy people across ages. Using a J-beta primer mix together with a sample-barcoded 5' primer, a second PCR was run for roughly 7 to 12 cycles. TCRdb reanalysed the 5' RACE reads using MiXCR and keeps one entry per CDR3 protein. The sample includes fewer than 650,000 distinct CDR3 sequences, roughly a quarter of them seen just once. Healthy individuals of Caucasian origin from Russia, aged about 6 to 95, served as donors. A further study also used this sample, focusing on T cells of mothers and their children.

Sequencing used blood. The sequence derives from a boy aged 2 to 10 in good health. The V and J genes are TRBV20-1 and TRBJ2-1, with 7 bases aligning to TRBD2. CDR3: CSAPPLAPLENEQFF. CDR3 nucleotides: TGCAGTGCTCCCCCACTAGCGCCCCTGGAGAATGAGCAGTTCTTC.